The present T cell receptor beta chain was sequenced within a study of T-cell reconstitution after alpha-beta-depleted transplantation in children. This clonotype has at least ten counts. What it binds is unknown. Broader study findings: Two months or so post-transplant, alpha-beta T cells reportedly derived from several hundred expanded graft clones.

V was pared by 4 bases and J by 0 bases, with 12 bases between. This CDR3 is built from 15 residues. CDR1 and CDR2 from the germline V gene are MGHDK and SYGVNS. Unique molecular identifiers were incorporated when the TCRbeta library was constructed. TCRdb redid the calling of the PCR reads with MiXCR, one entry per CDR3 protein. The profile shows about 100,000 distinct CDR3 sequences, about 5.6% of them singletons. The clonotype was recovered from a female patient between 2 and 10 years old who had a stem cell transplant for Fanconi anemia, so the T cells may come from the graft donor. The material was PBMCs, mostly from graft donor cells, obtained 60 days after TCRalphabeta/CD19-depleted stem cell transplant. This chain uses TRBV25-1 with TRBJ2-5, with a weak D call TRBD2 (5 bases). The DNA for the CDR3 is TGTGCCAGCAGTGTGTCGCCCGGGAACCAAGAGACCCAGTACTTC. Its protein product is CASSVSPGNQETQYF.